This entry is about one T cell receptor beta chain. As yet, its antigen is unknown. A sample-barcoded 5' primer and a J-beta primer mix were used in a second PCR of about 7 to 12 cycles. TCRdb recomputed calls from the 5' RACE reads with MiXCR, one row per CDR3 protein. The sample has more than 900,000 distinct CDR3 sequences, under 30% seen once. This sample is drawn from a study of blood T cells in healthy people across ages. The CDR3 contains 15 residues. The junction had 7 bases not matched to a gene; V was cut back by 5 bases and J by 1 base. In germline, CDR1 is MDHEN, CDR2 SYDVKM. Each sample yielded at least 5.5 micrograms of PBMC total RNA. Study-wide results and limits: Diversity was higher, and naive CD4+ cells more numerous, in long-lived donors than in aged donors.

The sample was also reused in another study, on T cells of mothers and their children.

The clonotype originates from a girl aged 2 to 10 in good health. The sample was blood. The rearrangement uses TRBV28 and TRBJ2-7, with 8 bases that match TRBD1. CDR3 in amino acids: CASSAQGQESYEQYF. The CDR3 coding sequence is TGTGCCAGCAGTGCCCAGGGACAGGAGTCCTACGAGCAGTACTTC.